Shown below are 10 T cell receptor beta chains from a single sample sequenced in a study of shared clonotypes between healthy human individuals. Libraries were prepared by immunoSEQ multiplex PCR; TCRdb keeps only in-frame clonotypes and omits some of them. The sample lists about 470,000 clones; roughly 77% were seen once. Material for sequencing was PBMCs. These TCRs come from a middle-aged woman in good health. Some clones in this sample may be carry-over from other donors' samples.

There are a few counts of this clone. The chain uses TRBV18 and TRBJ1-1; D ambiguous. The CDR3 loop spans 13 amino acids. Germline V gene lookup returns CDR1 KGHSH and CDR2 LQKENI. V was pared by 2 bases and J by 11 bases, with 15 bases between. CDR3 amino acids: CASSPETFSSAFF. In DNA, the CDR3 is TGTGCCAGCTCACCAGAGACCTTCTCCTCGGCTTTCTTT.

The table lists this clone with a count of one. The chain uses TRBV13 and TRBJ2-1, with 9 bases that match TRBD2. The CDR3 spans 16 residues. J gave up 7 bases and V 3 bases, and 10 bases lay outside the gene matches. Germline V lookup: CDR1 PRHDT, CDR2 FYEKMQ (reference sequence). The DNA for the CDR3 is TGTGCCAGCAGCTTTGTCCCTAGCGGGGAGTTGAATGAGCAGTTCTTC. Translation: CASSFVPSGELNEQFF.

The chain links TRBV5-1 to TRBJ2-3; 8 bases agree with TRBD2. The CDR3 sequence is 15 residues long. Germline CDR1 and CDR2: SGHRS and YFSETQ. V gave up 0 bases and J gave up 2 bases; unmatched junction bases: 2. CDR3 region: CASSLDSGDTDTQYF. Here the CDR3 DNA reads TGCGCCAGCAGCTTGGATAGCGGGGACACAGATACGCAGTATTTT. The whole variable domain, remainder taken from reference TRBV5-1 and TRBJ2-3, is KAGVTQTPRYLIKTRGQQVTLSCSPISGHRSVSWYQQTPGQGLQFLFEYFSETQRNKGNFPGRFSGRQFSNSRSEMNVSTLELGDSALYLCASSLDSGDTDTQYFGPGTRLTVL.

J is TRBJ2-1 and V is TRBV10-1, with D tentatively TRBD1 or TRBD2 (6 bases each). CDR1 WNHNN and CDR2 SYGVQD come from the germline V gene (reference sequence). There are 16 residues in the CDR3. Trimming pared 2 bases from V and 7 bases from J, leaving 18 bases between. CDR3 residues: CASSEARGQFGNEQFF. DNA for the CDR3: TGCGCCAGCAGTGAGGCTCGGGGGCAGTTCGGGAATGAGCAGTTCTTC.

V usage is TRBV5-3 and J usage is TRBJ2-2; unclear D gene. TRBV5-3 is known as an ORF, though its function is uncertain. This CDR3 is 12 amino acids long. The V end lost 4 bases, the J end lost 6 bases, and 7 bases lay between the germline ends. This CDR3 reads CARSPRAGELFF. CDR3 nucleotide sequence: TGTGCCAGAAGCCCCCGGGCCGGGGAGCTGTTTTTT.

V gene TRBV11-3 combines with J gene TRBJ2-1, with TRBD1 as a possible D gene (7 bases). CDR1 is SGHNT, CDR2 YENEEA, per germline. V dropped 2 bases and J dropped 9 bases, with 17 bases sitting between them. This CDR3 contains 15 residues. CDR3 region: CASSLRQGGLGEQFF. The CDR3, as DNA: TGTGCCAGCAGCTTAAGACAGGGAGGATTGGGTGAGCAGTTCTTC.

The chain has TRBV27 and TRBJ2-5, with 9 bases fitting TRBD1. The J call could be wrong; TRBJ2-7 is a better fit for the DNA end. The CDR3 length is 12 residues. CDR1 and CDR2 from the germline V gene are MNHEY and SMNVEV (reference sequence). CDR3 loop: CASRTGGYEQYF. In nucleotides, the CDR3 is TGTGCCAGCAGGACAGGGGGATACGAGCAGTACTTC.

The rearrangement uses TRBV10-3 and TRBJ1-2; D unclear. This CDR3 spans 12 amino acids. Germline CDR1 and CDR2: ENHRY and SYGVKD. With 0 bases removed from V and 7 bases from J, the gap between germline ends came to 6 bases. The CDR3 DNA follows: TGTGCCATCAGTGAGTCCGGGGTTGGCTACACCTTC. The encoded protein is CAISESGVGYTF.

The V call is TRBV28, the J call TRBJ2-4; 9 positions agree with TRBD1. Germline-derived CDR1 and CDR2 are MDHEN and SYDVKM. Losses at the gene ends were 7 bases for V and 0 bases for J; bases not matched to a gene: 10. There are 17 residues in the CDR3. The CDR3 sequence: CASKAPRTGVAKNIQYF. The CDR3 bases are TGTGCCAGCAAAGCCCCGCGGACAGGGGTAGCCAAAAACATTCAGTACTTC.

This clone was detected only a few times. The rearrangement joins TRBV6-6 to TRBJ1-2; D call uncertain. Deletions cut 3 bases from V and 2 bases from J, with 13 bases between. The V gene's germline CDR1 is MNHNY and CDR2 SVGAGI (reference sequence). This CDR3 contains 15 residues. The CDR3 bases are TGTGCCAGCAGTTATGACCGTGGGATGAACTATGGCTACACCTTC. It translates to CASSYDRGMNYGYTF.